The source of this T cell receptor beta chain is a study of vaccination and CD4 T cells after COVID-19. V lost 2 bases to trimming and J lost 1 base, with 8 bases between them. Germline assignment: CDR1 SGHTA and CDR2 FQGNSA. The CDR3 has 15 residues. Sample treatment: approximately 9-day PBMC culture with coronavirus spike peptide pools or control peptides (ViraFEST assay). Sequencing of the DNA from cultured CD4+ T cells was carried out with the Oncomine TCR Beta short-read assay. TCRdb re-analysed the PCR reads in MiXCR, keeping a single row per CDR3 protein. The sample carries some 13,000 distinct CDR3 sequences, roughly 61% recorded once. The count of this clonotype is one. Antigen: not known.

The J gene is TRBJ2-2, the V gene TRBV7-2; D is perhaps TRBD2 (5 bases). This sample comprised CD4+ T cells from blood, cultured in vitro, obtained before SARS-CoV-2 vaccination. This clonotype originated in a human donor who had recovered from COVID-19. CDR3 sequence (DNA): TGTGCCAGCAGCTTAACTAGAAAGAACACCGGGGAGCTGTTTTTT. Protein: CASSLTRKNTGELFF.